This T cell receptor (beta chain) comes out of a study of T cells in Graves' hyperthyroidism and ophthalmopathy. Trimming shortened V by 3 bases and J by 2 bases, and 16 bases separated the two germline ends. This CDR3 is 16 amino acids long. Germline V gene sequence: CDR1 MNHNS, CDR2 SASEGT. Authors of the study amplified TCR beta CDR3 regions from RNA transcripts. HTBI primers drove first-round RT-PCR of the TCR CDR3. TCRdb processed the multiplex PCR reads anew with MiXCR; each CDR3 protein has one entry. Of 500,000 to 550,000 distinct CDR3 sequences listed, around 20% are singletons. Whole-study results and caveats: From stable hyperthyroidism, ophthalmopathy was separated by a 13 V-J model.

Across 18 months, stable Graves' hyperthyroidism was marked by no progression to ophthalmopathy. This clonotype appeared many times. Its antigen remains unknown. Sequencing was carried out using blood. V gene TRBV6-1 combines with J gene TRBJ2-5; TRBD1 is a possible D gene (6 bases). The clonotype was recovered from a man aged 18 to 29 with Graves' hyperthyroidism. CDR3 in amino acids: CASSDMGGQTQETQYF. The CDR3 bases are TGTGCCAGCAGTGATATGGGTGGACAGACACAAGAGACCCAGTACTTC.